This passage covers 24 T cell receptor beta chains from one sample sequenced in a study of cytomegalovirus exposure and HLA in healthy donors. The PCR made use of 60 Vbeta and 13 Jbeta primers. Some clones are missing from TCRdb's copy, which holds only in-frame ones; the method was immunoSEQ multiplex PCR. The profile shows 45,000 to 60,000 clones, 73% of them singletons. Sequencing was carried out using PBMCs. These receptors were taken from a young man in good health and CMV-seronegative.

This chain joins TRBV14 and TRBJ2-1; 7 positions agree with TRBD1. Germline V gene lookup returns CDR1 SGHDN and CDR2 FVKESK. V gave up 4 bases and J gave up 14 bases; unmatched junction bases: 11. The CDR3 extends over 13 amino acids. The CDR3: CASSLVRDSLKFF. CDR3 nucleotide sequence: TGTGCCAGCAGCCTGGTGAGGGACAGCCTAAAGTTCTTC.

CDR3 sequence: CASSERGLAANEQFF. DNA for the CDR3: TGTGCCAGCAGTGAACGCGGACTAGCGGCCAATGAGCAGTTCTTC. The chain is built from TRBV6-1 and TRBJ2-1, with 10 positions matching TRBD2. The V gene's germline CDR1 is MNHNS and CDR2 SASEGT. CDR3 length equals 15 residues. The ends lost 2 bases at V and 6 bases at J; junction bases unmatched: 4.

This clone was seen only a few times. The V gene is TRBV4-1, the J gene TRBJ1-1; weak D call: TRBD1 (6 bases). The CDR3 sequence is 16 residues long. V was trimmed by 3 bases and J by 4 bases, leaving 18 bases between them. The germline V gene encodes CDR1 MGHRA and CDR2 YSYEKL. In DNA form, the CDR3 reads TGCGCCAGCAGCCAGGGGTGGAGGGGGGGGAGCACTGAAGCTTTCTTT. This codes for CASSQGWRGGSTEAFF.

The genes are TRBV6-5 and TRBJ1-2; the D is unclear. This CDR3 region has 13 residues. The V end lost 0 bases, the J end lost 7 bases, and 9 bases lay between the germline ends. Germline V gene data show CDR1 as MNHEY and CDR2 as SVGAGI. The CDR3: CASSYSALVGYTF. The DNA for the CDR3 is TGTGCCAGCAGTTACTCGGCCCTGGTTGGCTACACCTTC.

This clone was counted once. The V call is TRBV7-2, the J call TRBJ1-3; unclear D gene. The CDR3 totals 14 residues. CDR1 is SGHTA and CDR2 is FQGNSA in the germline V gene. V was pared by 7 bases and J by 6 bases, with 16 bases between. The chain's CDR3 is CASTPTSVLNTIYF. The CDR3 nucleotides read TGTGCCAGCACCCCCACATCCGTTTTAAACACCATATATTTT.

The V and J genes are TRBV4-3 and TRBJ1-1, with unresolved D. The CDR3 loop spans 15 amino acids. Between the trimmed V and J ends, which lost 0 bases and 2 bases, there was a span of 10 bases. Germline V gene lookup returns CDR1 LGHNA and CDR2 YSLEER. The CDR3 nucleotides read TGCGCCAGCAGCCAAGATTACTCGCTCAACACTGAAGCTTTCTTT. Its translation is CASSQDYSLNTEAFF.

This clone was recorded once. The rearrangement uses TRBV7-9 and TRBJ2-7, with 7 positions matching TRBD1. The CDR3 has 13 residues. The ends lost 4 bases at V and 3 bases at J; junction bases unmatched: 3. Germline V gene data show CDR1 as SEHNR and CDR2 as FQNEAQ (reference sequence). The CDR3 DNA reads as TGTGCCAGCAGCTCTGACAGGGTCTACGAGCAGTACTTC. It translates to CASSSDRVYEQYF.

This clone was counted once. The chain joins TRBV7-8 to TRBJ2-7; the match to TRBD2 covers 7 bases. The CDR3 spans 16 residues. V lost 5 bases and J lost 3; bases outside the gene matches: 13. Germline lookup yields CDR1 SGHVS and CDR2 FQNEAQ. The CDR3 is CASSPPGSGIGYEQYF. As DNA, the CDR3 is TGTGCCAGCAGCCCCCCGGGAAGCGGGATAGGCTACGAGCAGTACTTC.

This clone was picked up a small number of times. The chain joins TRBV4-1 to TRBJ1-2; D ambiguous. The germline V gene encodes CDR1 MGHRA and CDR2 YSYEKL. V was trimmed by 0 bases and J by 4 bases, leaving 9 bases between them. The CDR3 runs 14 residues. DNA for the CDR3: TGCGCCAGCAGCCAAGATTCGGTGGTCTATGGCTACACCTTC. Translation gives CASSQDSVVYGYTF.

The CDR3 region is CASSLGRRDTDEQYF. The CDR3 DNA reads TGTGCCAGCAGCTTAGGCAGACGGGACACTGACGAGCAGTACTTC. This sequence joins TRBV11-3 and TRBJ2-7, with D possibly TRBD1 on 6 matching bases. Germline assignment: CDR1 SGHNT and CDR2 YENEEA. Trimming shortened V by 1 base and J by 5 bases, and 15 bases separated the two germline ends. The CDR3 runs 15 residues.

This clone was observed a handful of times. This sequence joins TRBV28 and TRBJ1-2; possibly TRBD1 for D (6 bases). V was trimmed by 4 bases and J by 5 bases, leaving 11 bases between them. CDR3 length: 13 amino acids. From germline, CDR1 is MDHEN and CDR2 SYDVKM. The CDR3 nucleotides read TGTGCCAGCAGTTCTCCAGGGGAATATGGCTACACCTTC. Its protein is CASSSPGEYGYTF.

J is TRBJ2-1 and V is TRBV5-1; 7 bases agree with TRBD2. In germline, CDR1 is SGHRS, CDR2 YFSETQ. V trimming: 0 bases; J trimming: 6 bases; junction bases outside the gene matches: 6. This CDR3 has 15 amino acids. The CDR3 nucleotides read TGCGCCAGCAGCTTGGTGGCCGGGGGGACCAATGAGCAGTTCTTC. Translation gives CASSLVAGGTNEQFF.

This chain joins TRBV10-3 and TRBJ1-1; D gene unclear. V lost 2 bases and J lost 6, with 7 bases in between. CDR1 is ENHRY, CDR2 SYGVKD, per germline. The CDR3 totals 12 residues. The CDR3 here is CAISEPGSEAFF. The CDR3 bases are TGTGCCATCAGTGAGCCGGGGTCTGAAGCTTTCTTT.

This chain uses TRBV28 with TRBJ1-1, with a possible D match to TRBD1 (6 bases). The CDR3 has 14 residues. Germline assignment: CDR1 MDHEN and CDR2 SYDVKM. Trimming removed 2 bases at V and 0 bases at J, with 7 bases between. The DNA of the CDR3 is TGTGCCAGCAGTTTAACAGGGATGAACACTGAAGCTTTCTTT. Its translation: CASSLTGMNTEAFF. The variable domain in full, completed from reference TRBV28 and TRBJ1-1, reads DVKVTQSSRYLVKRTGEKVFLECVQDMDHENMFWYRQDPGLGLRLIYFSYDVKMKEKGDIPEGYSVSREKKERFSLILESASTNQTSMYLCASSLTGMNTEAFFGQGTRLTVV.

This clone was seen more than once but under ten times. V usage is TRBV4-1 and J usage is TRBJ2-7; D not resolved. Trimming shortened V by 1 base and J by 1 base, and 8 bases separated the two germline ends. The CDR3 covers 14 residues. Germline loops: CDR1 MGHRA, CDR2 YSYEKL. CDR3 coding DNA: TGCGCCAGCAGCCAAGCGGAGACTTCCTACGAGCAGTACTTC. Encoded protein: CASSQAETSYEQYF.

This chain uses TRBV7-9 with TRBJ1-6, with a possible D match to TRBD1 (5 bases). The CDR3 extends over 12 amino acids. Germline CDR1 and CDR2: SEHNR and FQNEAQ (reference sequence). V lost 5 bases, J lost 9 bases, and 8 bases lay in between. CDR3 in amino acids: CASSPTGSPLHF. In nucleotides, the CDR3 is TGTGCCAGCAGCCCTACAGGTTCACCCCTCCACTTT.

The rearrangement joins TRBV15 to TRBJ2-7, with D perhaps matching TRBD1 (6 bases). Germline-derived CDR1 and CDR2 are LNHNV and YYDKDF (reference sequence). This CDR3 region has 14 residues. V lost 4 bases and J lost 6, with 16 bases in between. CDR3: CATSKEITGTEQYF. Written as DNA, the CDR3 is TGTGCCACCAGCAAAGAGATAACAGGGACCGAGCAGTACTTC.

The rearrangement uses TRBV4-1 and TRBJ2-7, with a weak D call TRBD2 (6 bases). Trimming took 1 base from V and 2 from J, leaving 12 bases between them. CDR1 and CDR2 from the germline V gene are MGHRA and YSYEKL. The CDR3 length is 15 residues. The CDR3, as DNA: TGCGCCAGCAGCCAAGTCTCGGGAGCTACCTACGAGCAGTACTTC. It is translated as CASSQVSGATYEQYF.

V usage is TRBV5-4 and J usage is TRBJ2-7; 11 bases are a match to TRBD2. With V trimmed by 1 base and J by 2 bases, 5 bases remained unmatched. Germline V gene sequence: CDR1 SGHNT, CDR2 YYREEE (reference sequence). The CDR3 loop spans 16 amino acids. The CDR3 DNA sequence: TGTGCCAGCAGCTTGCCGGGGACTAGCGGAACCTACGAGCAGTACTTC. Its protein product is CASSLPGTSGTYEQYF.

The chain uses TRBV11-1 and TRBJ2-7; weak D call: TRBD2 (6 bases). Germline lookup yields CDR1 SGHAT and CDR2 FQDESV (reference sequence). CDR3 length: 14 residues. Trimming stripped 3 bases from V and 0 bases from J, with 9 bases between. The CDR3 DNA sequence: TGTGCCAGCAGCTTGGGCGGGACCTCCTACGAGCAGTACTTC. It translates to CASSLGGTSYEQYF. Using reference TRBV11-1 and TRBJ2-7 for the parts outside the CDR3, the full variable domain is EAEVAQSPRYKITEKSQAVAFWCDPISGHATLYWYRQILGQGPELLVQFQDESVVDDSQLPKDRFSAERLKGVDSTLKIQPAELGDSAMYLCASSLGGTSYEQYFGPGTRLTVT.

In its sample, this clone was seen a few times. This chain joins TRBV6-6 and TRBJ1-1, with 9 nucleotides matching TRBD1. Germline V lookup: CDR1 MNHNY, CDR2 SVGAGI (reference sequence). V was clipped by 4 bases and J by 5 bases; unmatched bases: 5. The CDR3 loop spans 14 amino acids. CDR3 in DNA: TGTGCCAGCAGTTCACCCGGGACAGGGACTGAAGCTTTCTTT. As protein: CASSSPGTGTEAFF.

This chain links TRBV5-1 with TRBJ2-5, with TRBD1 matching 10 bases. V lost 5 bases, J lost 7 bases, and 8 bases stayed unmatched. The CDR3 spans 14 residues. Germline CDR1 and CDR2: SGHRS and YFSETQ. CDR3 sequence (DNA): TGCGCCAGCAGTCAGACAGGGGGCGAGGGGACCCAGTACTTC. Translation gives CASSQTGGEGTQYF.

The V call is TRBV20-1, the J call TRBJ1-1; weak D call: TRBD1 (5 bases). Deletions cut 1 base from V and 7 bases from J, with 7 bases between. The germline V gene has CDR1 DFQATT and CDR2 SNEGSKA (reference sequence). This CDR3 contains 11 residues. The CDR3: CSARGDSEAFF. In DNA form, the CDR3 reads TGCAGTGCTAGAGGAGACAGTGAAGCTTTCTTT.

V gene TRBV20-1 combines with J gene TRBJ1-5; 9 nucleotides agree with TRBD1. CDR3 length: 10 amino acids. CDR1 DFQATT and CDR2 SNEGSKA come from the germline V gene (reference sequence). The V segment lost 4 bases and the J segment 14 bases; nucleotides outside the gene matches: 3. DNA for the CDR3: TGCAGTGCTAACACAGGGGGCGAGCATTTT. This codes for CSANTGGEHF.